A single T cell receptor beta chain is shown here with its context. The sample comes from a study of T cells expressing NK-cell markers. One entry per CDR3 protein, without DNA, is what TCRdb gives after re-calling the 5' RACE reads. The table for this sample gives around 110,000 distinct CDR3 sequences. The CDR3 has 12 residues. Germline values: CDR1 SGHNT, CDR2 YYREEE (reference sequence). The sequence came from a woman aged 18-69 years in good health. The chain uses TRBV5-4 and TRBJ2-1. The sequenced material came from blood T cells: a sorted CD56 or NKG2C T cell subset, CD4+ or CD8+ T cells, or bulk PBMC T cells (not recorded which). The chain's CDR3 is CASGNDPNEQFF. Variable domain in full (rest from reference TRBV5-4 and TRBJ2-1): ETGVTQSPTHLIKTRGQQVTLRCSSQSGHNTVSWYQQALGQGPQFIFQYYREEENGRGNFPPRFSGLQFPNYSSELNVNALELDDSALYLCASGNDPNEQFFGPGTRLTVL.